Described below is a single T cell receptor beta chain sequence and its context. The sample originates from a study of blood T cell repertoires in COVID-19. Study summary: Specimens from acute and convalescent COVID-19 originated in the United States, Italy and Spain. T cells, B-cell-depleted T cells, or PBMCs supplied cDNA or gDNA.

Seattle cases were enrolled at active infection and followed longitudinally. Germline V gene lookup returns CDR1 SGDLS and CDR2 YYNGEE. The length of the CDR3 is 14 residues. Trimming took off 4 bases at V and 0 bases at J, with 8 bases between the two ends. In the original processing: Counts of nucleated cells, estimated from reference gene primer amplification, were obtained. The protocol was immunoSEQ multiplex PCR, while the TCRdb copy is restricted to in-frame clones and leaves out a portion. V and J calls and clone size are as listed in that table; D and trimming were resolved from the DNA. Of some 300,000 clones listed, about nine tenths are singletons.

Input material: peripheral blood. V usage is TRBV9 and J usage is TRBJ1-5, with D uncertain. The receptor was derived from a woman between 45 and 65 years old with COVID-19, enrolled during active disease. DNA of the CDR3: TGTGCCAGCAGCAGGGAGGATAGCAATCAGCCCCAGCATTTT. Its protein product is CASSREDSNQPQHF.